The rows below give T cell receptor beta chains drawn from one sample of a study of Ad26.COV2.S vaccination and SARS-CoV-2 variants. Profiled with immunoSEQ multiplex PCR; TCRdb holds only in-frame clones, not every one. The repertoire holds about 380,000 clones, with about 80% as singletons. This specimen consisted of peripheral blood, obtained in a trial of Ad26.COV2.S vaccine versus placebo. All receptors come from a person aged 18 to 59 who received the Ad26.COV2.S COVID-19 vaccine or a placebo. CDR3s include the opening cysteine and the closing phenylalanine or tryptophan. D genes are given only for firm matches. Some rows mark clone size as missing; the rest say once, few, many or name a class of expanded clone.

v_call	d_call	j_call	clone_size	cdr3_length	cdr3_aa	cdr3_nt
TRBV19	NA	TRBJ1-2	once	15	CASSIVNRVVYGYTF	TGTGCCAGTAGTATTGTAAACAGGGTTGTCTATGGCTACACCTTC
TRBV3-1/TRBV3-2	NA	TRBJ1-2	NA	13	CASSLRAYYGYTF	TGTGCCAGCAGCCTCAGGGCATACTATGGCTACACCTTC
TRBV13	NA	TRBJ1-6	NA	15	CASSLGGGPNSPLHF	TGTGCCAGCAGCTTAGGAGGGGGACCCAATTCACCCCTCCACTTT
TRBV18	NA	TRBJ1-2	NA	15	CASSPAGYVNYGYTF	TGTGCCAGCTCACCAGCTGGGTACGTAAACTATGGCTACACCTTC
TRBV5-4	NA	TRBJ1-1	NA	14	CASSLGHSNTEAFF	TGTGCCAGCAGCTTGGGACACTCTAACACTGAAGCTTTCTTT
TRBV2	NA	TRBJ1-1	once	13	CASSEGVNTEAFF	TGTGCCAGCAGTGAAGGGGTTAACACTGAAGCTTTCTTT
TRBV11-2	NA	TRBJ2-1	NA	16	CASTPLALSSYNEQFF	TGTGCCAGCACCCCATTAGCGCTTAGCTCCTACAATGAGCAGTTCTTC
TRBV7-9	NA	TRBJ2-2	NA	16	CASSLGGQKNTGELFF	TGTGCCAGCAGCTTAGGAGGACAGAAGAACACCGGGGAGCTGTTTTTT
TRBV4-3	TRBD2	TRBJ2-1	NA	14	CASSQAGTRYEQFF	TGCGCCAGCAGCCAAGCTGGGACTAGATATGAGCAGTTCTTC
TRBV5-6	NA	TRBJ2-1	NA	13	CASSLEAKHEQFF	TGTGCCAGCAGCTTGGAGGCCAAGCATGAGCAGTTCTTC
TRBV20-1	NA	TRBJ1-2	NA	11	CSASTGYGYTF	TGCAGTGCCAGCACCGGCTATGGCTACACCTTC
TRBV5-6	TRBD2	TRBJ2-2	NA	17	CASSRRGAGENTGELFF	TGTGCCAGCAGCAGGCGGGGAGCGGGGGAGAACACCGGGGAGCTGTTTTTT
TRBV4-1	TRBD2	TRBJ2-7	NA	16	CASSPRTSGRGYEQYF	TGCGCCAGCAGCCCACGGACTAGCGGGAGAGGATACGAGCAGTACTTC
TRBV7-2	TRBD1	TRBJ2-3	NA	12	CASSYRGDTQYF	TGTGCCAGCAGCTACAGGGGAGATACGCAGTATTTT
TRBV18	NA	TRBJ1-2	few	15	CASSPDGQGSYGYTF	TGTGCCAGCTCACCCGACGGGCAGGGCTCCTATGGCTACACCTTC
TRBV11-2	NA	TRBJ2-5	NA	16	CASSLDTRWAPETQYF	TGTGCCAGCAGCTTAGACACCCGATGGGCCCCAGAGACCCAGTACTTC
TRBV7-8	NA	TRBJ2-7	NA	17	CASSLASEGPSGYEQYF	TGTGCCAGCAGCTTAGCTTCTGAGGGGCCGTCAGGTTACGAGCAGTACTTC
TRBV4-2	NA	TRBJ2-7	NA	14	CASSQEPQAGQEYF	TGTGCCAGCAGCCAAGAGCCCCAAGCGGGACAGGAGTACTTC
TRBV20-1	NA	TRBJ2-3	NA	11	CSARGPRWQYF	TGCAGTGCTAGAGGGCCCCGTTGGCAGTATTTT
TRBV15	NA	TRBJ1-2	NA	15	CATSSLLGTYSGYTF	TGTGCCACCAGCAGTCTCCTTGGGACTTACTCGGGCTACACCTTC
TRBV7-9	TRBD1	TRBJ1-1	NA	16	CASSSGIRDSNTEAFF	TGTGCCAGCAGCTCCGGTATCAGGGACAGCAACACTGAAGCTTTCTTT
TRBV3-1/TRBV3-2	TRBD2	TRBJ2-5	NA	13	CASSLRGRETQYF	TGTGCCAGCAGCCTACGCGGGAGGGAGACCCAGTACTTC
TRBV7-9	TRBD1	TRBJ1-6	NA	13	CASSRTGDSPLHF	TGTGCCAGCAGCCGGACAGGGGATTCACCCCTCCACTTT
TRBV11-3	NA	TRBJ2-7	NA	15	CASSLGAGRSYEQYF	TGTGCCAGCAGCCTCGGGGCAGGGAGGTCCTACGAGCAGTACTTC
TRBV4-2	NA	TRBJ1-2	NA	13	CASSQQGWDGYTF	TGTGCCAGCAGCCAACAGGGGTGGGACGGCTACACCTTC
TRBV5-6	NA	TRBJ1-2	few	13	CASSQQGNYGYTF	TGTGCCAGCAGCCAGCAGGGGAACTATGGCTACACCTTC
TRBV11-3	NA	TRBJ1-4	few	13	CASSSPRDEKLFF	TGTGCCAGCAGCTCCCCCCGGGATGAAAAACTGTTTTTT
TRBV10-3	TRBD2	TRBJ2-5	NA	13	CAIGTSGGRTQYF	TGTGCCATTGGGACTAGCGGGGGACGGACCCAGTACTTC
TRBV5-4	NA	TRBJ1-5	few	14	CASSSDLSNQPQHF	TGTGCCAGCAGCTCAGACCTAAGCAATCAGCCCCAGCATTTT
TRBV19	TRBD2	TRBJ2-1	NA	16	CASSPASGGPYNEQFF	TGTGCCAGTAGTCCCGCTAGCGGGGGGCCCTACAATGAGCAGTTCTTC
TRBV7-9	NA	TRBJ1-1	few	13	CASRSRTVAEAFF	TGTGCCAGCAGATCCAGGACTGTAGCTGAAGCTTTCTTT
TRBV4-2	NA	TRBJ1-2	NA	14	CASSQPRQVYGYTF	TGTGCCAGCAGCCAACCGCGACAGGTCTATGGCTACACCTTC
TRBV12-3/TRBV12-4	NA	TRBJ2-1	NA	12	CASSPKGNEQFF	TGTGCCAGCAGCCCAAAGGGGAACGAGCAGTTCTTC
TRBV5-1	TRBD1	TRBJ2-2	NA	16	CASSPRGTVSTGELFF	TGCGCCAGCAGCCCACGTGGGACAGTGTCAACCGGGGAGCTGTTTTTT
TRBV6-6	NA	TRBJ2-4	NA	14	CASSQGLAKNIQYF	TGTGCCAGCAGTCAGGGACTAGCCAAAAACATTCAGTACTTC
TRBV25-1	NA	TRBJ2-1	NA	16	CASSPVPGNPYNEQFF	TGTGCCAGCAGCCCCGTCCCCGGGAACCCCTACAATGAGCAGTTCTTC
TRBV6-5	NA	TRBJ1-2	once	15	CASSYIGTDNYGYTF	TGTGCCAGCAGTTACATAGGGACGGATAACTATGGCTACACCTTC
TRBV18	TRBD1	TRBJ1-1	NA	17	CASSSRRDRQPGAEAFF	TGTGCCAGCTCCTCACGCCGGGACAGGCAGCCGGGGGCTGAAGCTTTCTTT
TRBV6-5	NA	TRBJ1-1	NA	15	CASSYYQTLNTEAFF	TGTGCCAGCAGTTACTATCAAACGTTGAACACTGAAGCTTTCTTT
TRBV2	NA	TRBJ1-1	NA	13	CASSPSLLTEAFF	TGTGCCAGCTCTCCAAGCCTCCTCACTGAAGCTTTCTTT
TRBV18	TRBD2	TRBJ2-1	once	15	CASSELAGSYNEQFF	TGTGCCAGCTCAGAACTAGCGGGTTCCTACAATGAGCAGTTCTTC
TRBV15	NA	TRBJ1-5	NA	15	CATSRVRGEGQPQHF	TGTGCCACCAGCAGAGTTCGGGGAGAGGGCCAGCCCCAGCATTTT
TRBV10-2	NA	TRBJ2-1	NA	13	CASTPRTYNEQFF	TGCGCCAGCACCCCGAGGACTTACAATGAGCAGTTCTTC
TRBV11-2	TRBD1	TRBJ2-7	NA	14	CASSAPQGSYEQYF	TGTGCCAGCAGCGCCCCACAGGGGTCCTACGAGCAGTACTTC
TRBV27	NA	TRBJ2-3	NA	15	CASRQLVGFTDTQYF	TGTGCCAGCCGACAGCTCGTAGGCTTCACAGATACGCAGTATTTT
TRBV23-1	NA	TRBJ1-2	NA	15	CASSQLSGTGYGYTF	TGCGCCAGCAGTCAATTGAGTGGGACCGGCTATGGCTACACCTTC
TRBV27	NA	TRBJ2-1	NA	14	CASTFQGLYNEQFF	TGTGCCAGCACTTTTCAGGGGCTCTACAATGAGCAGTTCTTC
TRBV7-9	NA	TRBJ2-7	NA	14	CASSLSQGAYEQYF	TGTGCCAGCAGCTTGAGCCAGGGAGCCTACGAGCAGTACTTC
TRBV4-2	TRBD1	TRBJ2-5	NA	16	CASSFRDRGNGETQYF	TGTGCCAGCAGCTTCCGGGACAGGGGGAATGGGGAGACCCAGTACTTC
TRBV15	NA	TRBJ2-1	NA	15	CATSPSVSSYNEQFF	TGTGCCACCAGCCCCTCGGTCAGCTCCTACAATGAGCAGTTCTTC
TRBV19	NA	TRBJ1-1	NA	13	CASSMALNTEAFF	TGTGCCAGTAGTATGGCCCTGAACACTGAAGCTTTCTTT
TRBV2	NA	TRBJ1-1	NA	11	CASSEASEAFF	TGTGCCAGCAGTGAAGCCTCGGAAGCTTTCTTT
TRBV5-1	NA	TRBJ1-1	NA	15	CASSLSTARSTEAFF	TGCGCCAGCAGCTTGTCTACGGCGCGGAGCACTGAAGCTTTCTTT
TRBV14	NA	TRBJ2-2	NA	13	CASSRRLNGELFF	TGTGCCAGCAGCCGACGACTAAACGGGGAGCTGTTTTTT
TRBV15	TRBD2	TRBJ2-5	NA	17	CATSGVGLAGVGETQYF	TGTGCCACCAGCGGGGTGGGACTAGCGGGAGTTGGTGAGACCCAGTACTTC
TRBV6-2/TRBV6-3	NA	TRBJ2-7	few	16	CASSFLLRVAAYEQYF	TGTGCCAGCAGTTTCCTCCTTCGGGTAGCGGCCTACGAGCAGTACTTC
TRBV2	NA	TRBJ2-7	NA	14	CASSESPGSYEQYF	TGTGCCAGCAGTGAGTCGCCAGGGAGTTACGAGCAGTACTTC
TRBV4-1	TRBD1	TRBJ1-2	NA	15	CASSQPGQGVRGYTF	TGCGCCAGCAGCCAACCGGGACAGGGGGTTCGTGGCTACACCTTC
TRBV12-5	NA	TRBJ1-1	NA	11	CASGSDTEAFF	TGTGCTAGTGGAAGCGACACTGAAGCTTTCTTT
TRBV12-3/TRBV12-4	NA	TRBJ2-6	NA	13	CASSFSGANVLTF	TGTGCCAGCAGTTTCTCTGGGGCCAACGTCCTGACTTTC